The text below deals with one TCR beta chain. The data derive from a study of OX40 agonist ivuxolimab in advanced cancers. Repertoires were generated with immunoSEQ multiplex PCR, while TCRdb's copy carries only in-frame clones and drops some. The sample gives some 15,000 clones, around 79% of which show up once; over 30% is in the top ten. V lost 7 bases and J 5 bases, leaving 21 bases between the germline ends. The CDR3 extends over 15 amino acids. Germline CDR1 and CDR2: SGDLS and YYNGEE. This sample comprised CD4+ or CD8+ T cells sorted from blood, obtained in a trial of the OX40 agonist ivuxolimab. This sequence was found in an adult with an advanced solid tumor such as melanoma, head and neck, liver or kidney cancer. This chain uses TRBV9 with TRBJ2-5, with D possibly matching TRBD1 (6 bases). The chain's CDR3 is CASQKGDVEWETQYF. CDR3 in DNA: TGTGCCAGCCAAAAGGGGGATGTGGAGTGGGAGACCCAGTACTTC.